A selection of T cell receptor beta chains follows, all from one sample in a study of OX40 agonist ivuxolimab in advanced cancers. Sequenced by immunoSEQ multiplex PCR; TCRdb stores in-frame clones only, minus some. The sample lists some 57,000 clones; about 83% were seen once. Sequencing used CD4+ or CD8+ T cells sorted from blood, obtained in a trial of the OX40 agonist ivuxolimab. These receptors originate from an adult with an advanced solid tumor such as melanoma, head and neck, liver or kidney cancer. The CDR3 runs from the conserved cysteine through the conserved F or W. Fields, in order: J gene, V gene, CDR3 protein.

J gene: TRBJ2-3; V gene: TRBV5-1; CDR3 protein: CASSLTGASNTQYF
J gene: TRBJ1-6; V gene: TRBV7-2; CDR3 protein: CASSLVGDPLLHF
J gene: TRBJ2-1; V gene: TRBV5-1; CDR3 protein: CASRTSGSRNEQFF
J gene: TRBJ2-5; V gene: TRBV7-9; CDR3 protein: CASSLGAGWEETQYF
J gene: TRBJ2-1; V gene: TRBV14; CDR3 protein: CASSQGLADYYNEQFF
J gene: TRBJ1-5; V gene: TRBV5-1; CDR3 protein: CASSPQGRNQPQHF
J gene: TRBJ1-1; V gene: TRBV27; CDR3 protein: CASSSLFRSAGTRTEAFF
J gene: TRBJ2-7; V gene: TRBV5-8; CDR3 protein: CASSLRGTIYEQYF
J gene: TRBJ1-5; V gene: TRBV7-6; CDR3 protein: CASSPTGLQPQHF
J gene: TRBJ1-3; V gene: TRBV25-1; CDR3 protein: CASSEATGVTGNTIYF
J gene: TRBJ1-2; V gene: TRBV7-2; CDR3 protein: CASSLGPSDGYTF
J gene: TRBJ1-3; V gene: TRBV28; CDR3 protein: CASSQLNTIYF
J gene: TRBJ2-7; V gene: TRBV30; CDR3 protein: CAWSALIAYEQYF
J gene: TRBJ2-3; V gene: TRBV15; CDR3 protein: CATSRDKLSTDTQYF
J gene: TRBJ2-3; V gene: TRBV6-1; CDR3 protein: CASSGGTGGWTDTQYF
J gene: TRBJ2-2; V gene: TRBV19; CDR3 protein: CASSPAVAGDGAGELFF
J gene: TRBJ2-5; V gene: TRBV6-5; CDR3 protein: CASSWQGVVQETQYF
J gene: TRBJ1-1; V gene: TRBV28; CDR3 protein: CASIKQGAWTEAFF
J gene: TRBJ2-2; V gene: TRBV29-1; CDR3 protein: CSVGTSGNTGELFF
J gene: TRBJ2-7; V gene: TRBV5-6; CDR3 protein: CASSPPPGTGVSYEQYF
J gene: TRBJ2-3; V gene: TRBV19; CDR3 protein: CASSIWGSTDTQYF
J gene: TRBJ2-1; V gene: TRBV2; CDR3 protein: CASRRAGGKSNEQFF
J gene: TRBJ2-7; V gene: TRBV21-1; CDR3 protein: CASSKSPHRQYF
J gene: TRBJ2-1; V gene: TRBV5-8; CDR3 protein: CASSFGTAIYNEQFF
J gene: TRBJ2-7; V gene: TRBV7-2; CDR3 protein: CASSLGLAGVGYEQYF
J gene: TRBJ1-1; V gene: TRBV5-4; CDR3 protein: CASSAGTEAFF
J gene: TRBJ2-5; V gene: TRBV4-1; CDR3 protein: CASSQDPGAGGETQYF
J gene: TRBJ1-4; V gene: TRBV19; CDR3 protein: CASSLQGTNEKLFF
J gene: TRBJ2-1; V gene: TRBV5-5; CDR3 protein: CASSGTSLGGGDNEQFF
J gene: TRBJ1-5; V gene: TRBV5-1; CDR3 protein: CASSLAPDSNQPQHF
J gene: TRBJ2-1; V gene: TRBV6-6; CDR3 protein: CASTQGQAYNEQFF
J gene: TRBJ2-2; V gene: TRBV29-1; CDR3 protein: CSVEIALGELFF
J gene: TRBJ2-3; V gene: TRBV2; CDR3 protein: CASSAPGGGPDTQYF
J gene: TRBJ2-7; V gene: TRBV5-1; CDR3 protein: CASSLDYEQYF
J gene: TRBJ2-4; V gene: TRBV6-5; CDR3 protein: CASSSHTGSGNIQYF
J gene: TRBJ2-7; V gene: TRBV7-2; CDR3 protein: CASRGDRGYEQYF
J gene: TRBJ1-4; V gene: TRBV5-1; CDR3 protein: CASSHGQGQEKLFF
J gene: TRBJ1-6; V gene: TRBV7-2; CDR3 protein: CASSLLGKGASYNSPLHF
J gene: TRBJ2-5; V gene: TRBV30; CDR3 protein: CAQTGGFQETQYF
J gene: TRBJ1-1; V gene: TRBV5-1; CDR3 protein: CASSLGPGGDTEAFF
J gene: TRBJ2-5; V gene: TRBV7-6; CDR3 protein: CASSLFYRDTQETQYF
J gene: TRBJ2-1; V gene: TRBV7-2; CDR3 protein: CASSLAVRNEQFF
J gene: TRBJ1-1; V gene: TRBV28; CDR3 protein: CASKTTGYLPEAFF
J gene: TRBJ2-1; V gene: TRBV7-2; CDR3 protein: CASSIGVSHEQFF
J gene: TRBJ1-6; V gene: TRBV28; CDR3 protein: CASSYSQSSYNSPLHF
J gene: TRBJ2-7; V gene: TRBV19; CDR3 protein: CASSSSGGAYEQYF
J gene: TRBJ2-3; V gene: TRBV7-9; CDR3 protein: CASSHYPVSEDTQYF
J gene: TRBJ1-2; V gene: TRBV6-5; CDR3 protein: CASSTSTGYTF
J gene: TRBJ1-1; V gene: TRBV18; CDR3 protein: CASSPTGSGNTEAFF
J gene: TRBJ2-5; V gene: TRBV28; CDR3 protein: CASSPEIQETQYF
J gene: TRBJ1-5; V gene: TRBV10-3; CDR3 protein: CAISESEFSNQPQHF
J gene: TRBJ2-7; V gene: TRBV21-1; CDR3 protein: CASSKWAGREPYEQYF
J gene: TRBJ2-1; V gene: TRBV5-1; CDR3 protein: CASSLDFTSYNEQFF
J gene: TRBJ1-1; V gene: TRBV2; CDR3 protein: CASSDQENTEAFF
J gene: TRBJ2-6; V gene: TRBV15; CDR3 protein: CATSRVRLAGGAGANVLTF